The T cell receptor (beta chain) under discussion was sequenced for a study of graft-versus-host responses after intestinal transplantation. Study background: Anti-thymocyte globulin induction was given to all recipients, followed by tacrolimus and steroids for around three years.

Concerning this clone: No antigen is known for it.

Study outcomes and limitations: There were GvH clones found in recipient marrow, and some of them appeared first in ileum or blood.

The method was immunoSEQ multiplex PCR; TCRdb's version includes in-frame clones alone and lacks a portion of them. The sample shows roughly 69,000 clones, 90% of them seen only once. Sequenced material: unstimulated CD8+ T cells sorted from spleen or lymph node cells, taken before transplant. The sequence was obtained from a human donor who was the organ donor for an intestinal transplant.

The CDR3 loop reads CASSEYPLGTGGTEAFF. The CDR3 DNA is TGTGCCAGCAGTGAATATCCCCTGGGGACAGGGGGCACTGAAGCTTTCTTT. This rearrangement joins TRBV25-1 to TRBJ1-1, with 11 bases aligning to TRBD1. The length of the CDR3 is 17 residues. The germline V gene has CDR1 MGHDK and CDR2 SYGVNS. V shed 0 bases and J 4 bases; nucleotides not matched to a gene: 7.